These 25 T cell receptor beta chains were all obtained from the same sample, sequenced in a study of cytomegalovirus exposure and HLA in healthy donors. This PCR relied on a set of 60 Vbeta primers and 13 Jbeta primers. The table came from immunoSEQ multiplex PCR; TCRdb's copy has only in-frame clones and leaves some out. Seen here are under 250,000 clones, more than 70% observed once, and the top ten hold 0.45% to 0.5%. The sequenced sample consisted of PBMCs. The receptors shown here come from a boy between 10 and 17 years old in good health and CMV-seronegative.

This clone showed up just once. The chain employs TRBV29-1 and TRBJ2-5; a weak D match, TRBD2 (6 bases). Per the germline V gene, CDR1 is SQVTM and CDR2 is ANQGSEA. The CDR3 spans 12 residues. V was cut by 4 bases and J by 5 bases, with 11 bases left in between. CDR3 coding DNA: TGCAGCGTTGGTCCAGGGAGGGAGACCCAGTACTTC. Translation: CSVGPGRETQYF.

A few counts support this clone. V gene TRBV10-2 combines with J gene TRBJ2-7; the match to TRBD1 covers 7 bases. The junction had 14 bases not matched to a gene; V was cut back by 7 bases and J by 2 bases. Germline V gene data show CDR1 as WSHSY and CDR2 as SAAADI. The CDR3 runs to 16 residues. CDR3 nucleotide sequence: TGCGCCAGCAATTCGATCGGGACAGAATTAACCTACGAGCAGTACTTC. Translation: CASNSIGTELTYEQYF.

This clone has more than one count but fewer than ten. The rearrangement uses TRBV5-4 and TRBJ2-7; no firm D call. CDR1 and CDR2 (germline): SGHNT, YYREEE (reference sequence). This CDR3 contains 12 residues. V dropped 2 bases and J dropped 0 bases, with 3 bases sitting between them. CDR3 sequence reads: CASSFSSYEQYF. CDR3 in DNA: TGTGCCAGCAGCTTCTCCTCCTACGAGCAGTACTTC.

The chain links TRBV11-1 to TRBJ2-7, with D possibly being TRBD1 (5 bases). CDR1 is SGHAT and CDR2 is FQDESV in the germline V gene (reference sequence). The V gene lost 3 bases and the J gene lost 5 bases, with 8 bases spanning the gap. The CDR3 is made up of 12 amino acids. This CDR3 is CASSFLGDEQYF. The CDR3 DNA is TGTGCCAGCAGCTTTTTAGGGGACGAGCAGTACTTC.

The chain couples TRBV18 to TRBJ1-1; possibly TRBD1 for D (6 bases). The CDR3 is 14 residues long. From germline, CDR1 is KGHSH and CDR2 LQKENI. Trimming stripped 2 bases from V and 8 bases from J, with 15 bases between. The CDR3 is CASSPAVIGQEAFF. CDR3 DNA sequence: TGTGCCAGCTCACCAGCCGTCATCGGACAGGAAGCTTTCTTT.

The chain joins TRBV5-4 to TRBJ1-2; D unclear. V was pared by 3 bases and J by 5 bases, with 5 bases between. Looked up from germline, CDR1 is SGHNT and CDR2 is YYREEE (reference sequence). The CDR3 runs 11 residues. In nucleotides, the CDR3 is TGTGCCAGCAGCTCGAGATATGGCTACACCTTC. This gives the protein CASSSRYGYTF.

This clone was observed a handful of times. The chain links TRBV2 to TRBJ1-5, with D tentatively TRBD1 (6 bases). The CDR3 covers 15 residues. Trimming cost V 5 bases and J 2 bases, with 13 bases left between them. CDR1 is SNHLY and CDR2 is FYNNEI in the germline V gene. CDR3 sequence reads: CASSSQGFGNQPQHF. DNA for the CDR3: TGTGCCAGCAGTTCACAGGGATTCGGCAATCAGCCCCAGCATTTT.

This clone occurred a few times. This chain connects TRBV9 to TRBJ1-1; 8 bases are a match to TRBD1. This CDR3 comprises 15 residues. The V gene end was trimmed by 4 bases and the J gene end by 0 bases; junction bases not matched to a gene: 5. CDR1 and CDR2 from the germline V gene are SGDLS and YYNGEE. The CDR3: CASSPRGLMNTEAFF. The DNA for the CDR3 is TGTGCCAGCAGCCCCAGGGGGCTCATGAACACTGAAGCTTTCTTT.

V is TRBV7-6 and J is TRBJ2-7, with a possible D match to TRBD1 (6 bases). V lost 1 base and J lost 2, with 12 bases in between. The CDR3 has 15 residues. Germline values: CDR1 SGHVS, CDR2 FNYEAQ. The CDR3 reads CASSLGPGATYEQYF. CDR3 sequence (DNA): TGTGCCAGCAGCTTAGGGCCAGGGGCAACCTACGAGCAGTACTTC.

The chain joins TRBV6-1 to TRBJ1-2, with 8 bases matching TRBD1. CDR1 and CDR2 (germline): MNHNS, SASEGT. The CDR3 is made up of 14 amino acids. With V trimmed by 6 bases and J by 14 bases, 17 bases remained unmatched. The CDR3 is CASSDPDRGMARTF. CDR3 coding DNA: TGTGCCAGCAGCGATCCCGACAGGGGTATGGCTAGGACCTTC.

This chain connects TRBV29-1 to TRBJ2-2, with TRBD1 as a possible D gene (6 bases). The CDR3 is 14 residues long. Trimming took off 6 bases at V and 3 bases at J, with 14 bases between the two ends. Germline CDR1 reads SQVTM; CDR2 reads ANQGSEA. The CDR3 DNA is TGCAGCGTCGGTGACAGGAGAGACACCGGGGAGCTGTTTTTT. Its protein is CSVGDRRDTGELFF.

The chain is built from TRBV5-6 and TRBJ2-5; D uncertain. Germline CDR1 SGHDT, CDR2 YYEEEE. This CDR3 has 13 residues. V was shortened by 2 bases and J by 1 base, with 6 bases between the two germline ends. In nucleotides, the CDR3 is TGTGCCAGCAGCTTCTGGAGCCAAGAGACCCAGTACTTC. Translation: CASSFWSQETQYF.

The gene calls are TRBV30 and TRBJ1-6; possibly TRBD1 for D (5 bases). Trimming stripped 2 bases from V and 10 bases from J, with 15 bases between. CDR1 is GTSNPN, CDR2 SVGIG, per germline (reference sequence). The CDR3 is 14 residues long. CDR3 in DNA: TGTGCCTGGAGTATTGGGGCAGTAAGGTCACCCCTCCACTTT. Residues: CAWSIGAVRSPLHF.

This sequence joins TRBV4-1 and TRBJ2-2; TRBD2 matches at 7 bases. Germline assignment: CDR1 MGHRA and CDR2 YSYEKL. This CDR3 is built from 17 residues. The V and J ends lost 8 bases and 1 base, in that order; junction bases with no gene match: 13. CDR3 sequence (DNA): TGCGCCAGCCGTAAGATAGGTGGCGGGGGGAACACCGGGGAGCTGTTTTTT. It yields the protein CASRKIGGGGNTGELFF.

The rearrangement joins TRBV5-1 to TRBJ2-1; TRBD2 is a possible D gene (5 bases). The CDR3 runs 14 residues. Germline CDR1 and CDR2: SGHRS and YFSETQ. V shed 3 bases and J shed 6 bases, with 13 bases lying between them. Here the CDR3 reads CASSWASWSNEQFF. Written as DNA, the CDR3 is TGCGCCAGCAGCTGGGCTAGCTGGTCCAATGAGCAGTTCTTC.

V and J are TRBV6-6 and TRBJ2-7; 10 nucleotides agree with TRBD1. Germline CDR1 and CDR2: MNHNY and SVGAGI (reference sequence). Unmatched junction bases numbered 3, after V lost 2 bases and J lost 2 bases. CDR3 length equals 15 residues. The CDR3 coding sequence is TGTGCCAGCAGTTACGGACAGGGGGAACCCTACGAGCAGTACTTC. Translated, it gives CASSYGQGEPYEQYF.

This rearrangement joins TRBV5-6 to TRBJ2-3; 8 nucleotides align to TRBD2. CDR1 is SGHDT and CDR2 is YYEEEE in the germline V gene. The CDR3 sequence is 16 residues long. Germline trimming cut 6 bases from V and 1 base from J; bases unmatched to any gene: 10. Here the CDR3 reads CASTRGGGAGTDTQYF. The CDR3 region has the DNA TGTGCCAGCACCCGGGGGGGAGGCGCTGGCACAGATACGCAGTATTTT.

This chain connects TRBV4-1 to TRBJ2-2, with TRBD1 matching 10 bases. Per germline, CDR1 MGHRA and CDR2 YSYEKL. The CDR3 contains 16 residues. The junction had 2 bases not matched to a gene; V was cut back by 4 bases and J by 0 bases. DNA of the CDR3: TGCGCCAGCAGCCCGGACAGGGGGGCGAACACCGGGGAGCTGTTTTTT. Translated, it gives CASSPDRGANTGELFF.

The gene calls are TRBV5-1 and TRBJ2-2; maybe TRBD2 (7 bases). Germline V CDR1 and CDR2: SGHRS, YFSETQ. The CDR3 runs to 15 residues. Trimming took off 3 bases at V and 0 bases at J, with 9 bases between the two ends. The CDR3 protein is CASSSGGPNTGELFF. In DNA, the CDR3 is TGCGCCAGCAGCTCGGGGGGCCCGAACACCGGGGAGCTGTTTTTT.

This chain connects TRBV5-1 to TRBJ2-2, with TRBD1 matching over 7 bases. V was clipped by 4 bases and J by 7 bases; unmatched bases: 1. This CDR3 region has 12 residues. Germline V CDR1 and CDR2: SGHRS, YFSETQ. The CDR3 DNA is TGCGCCAGCAGCCAGGGGGACGGGGAGCTGTTTTTT. This codes for CASSQGDGELFF.

The chain joins TRBV2 to TRBJ1-1, with TRBD1 matching over 7 bases. Trimming at V came to 8 bases and at J to 0 bases, leaving 9 bases not matched to a gene. The CDR3 totals 15 residues. Looked up from germline, CDR1 is SNHLY and CDR2 is FYNNEI. In DNA form, the CDR3 reads TGTGCCAGCGGCCGGGACAGTGACATGAACACTGAAGCTTTCTTT. It translates to CASGRDSDMNTEAFF.

The V and J genes are TRBV6-1 and TRBJ1-3; the D is unclear. Trimming pared 2 bases from V and 4 bases from J, leaving 9 bases between. The CDR3 sequence is 14 residues long. Germline CDR1 and CDR2: MNHNS and SASEGT. CDR3 loop: CASSERGEGNTIYF. The CDR3 bases are TGTGCCAGCAGTGAACGAGGCGAAGGAAACACCATATATTTT.

This clone was observed a few times. The rearrangement joins TRBV5-6 to TRBJ1-3; 9 bases match TRBD1. CDR1 and CDR2 from the germline V gene are SGHDT and YYEEEE. CDR3 size: 16 residues. Germline trimming cut 0 bases from V and 1 base from J; bases unmatched to any gene: 2. CDR3 in amino acids: CASSLDRGRSGNTIYF. The CDR3 bases are TGTGCCAGCAGCTTGGACAGGGGGCGGTCTGGAAACACCATATATTTT.

V is TRBV30 and J is TRBJ1-1; D is perhaps TRBD1 (6 bases). The CDR3 is 16 residues long. Trimming removed 4 bases at V and 1 base at J, with 19 bases between. CDR1 and CDR2 (germline): GTSNPN, SVGIG (reference sequence). CDR3 region: CAWTRPGARRNTEAFF. In DNA form, the CDR3 reads TGTGCCTGGACCCGGCCAGGGGCGCGAAGGAACACTGAAGCTTTCTTT.

J is TRBJ2-7 and V is TRBV9; D possibly corresponds to TRBD2 (7 bases). The ends were cut back, 0 bases at V and 7 bases at J, with 17 bases in the middle. Germline values: CDR1 SGDLS, CDR2 YYNGEE. The CDR3 is 15 amino acids. CDR3 in amino acids: CASSVEPGGLGEQYF. CDR3 DNA sequence: TGTGCCAGCAGCGTAGAGCCGGGGGGCCTAGGGGAGCAGTACTTC.